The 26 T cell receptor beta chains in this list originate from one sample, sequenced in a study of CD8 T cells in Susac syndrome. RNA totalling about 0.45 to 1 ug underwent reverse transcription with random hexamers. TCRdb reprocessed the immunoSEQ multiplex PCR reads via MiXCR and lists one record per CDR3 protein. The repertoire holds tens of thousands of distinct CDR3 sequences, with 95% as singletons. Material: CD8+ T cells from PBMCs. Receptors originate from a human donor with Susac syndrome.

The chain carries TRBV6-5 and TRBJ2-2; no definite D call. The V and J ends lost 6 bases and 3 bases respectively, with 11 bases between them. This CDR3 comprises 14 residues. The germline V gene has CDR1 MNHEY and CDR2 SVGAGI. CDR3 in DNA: TGTGCCAGCAGCCCCGGGCCTTACACCGGGGAGCTGTTTTTT. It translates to CASSPGPYTGELFF.

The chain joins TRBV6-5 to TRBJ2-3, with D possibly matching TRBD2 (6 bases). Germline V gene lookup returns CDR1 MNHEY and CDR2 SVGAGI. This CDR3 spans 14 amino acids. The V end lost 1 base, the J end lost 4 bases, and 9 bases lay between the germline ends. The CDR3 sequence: CASSYFSSADTQYF. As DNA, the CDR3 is TGTGCCAGCAGTTACTTCTCTAGCGCAGATACGCAGTATTTT.

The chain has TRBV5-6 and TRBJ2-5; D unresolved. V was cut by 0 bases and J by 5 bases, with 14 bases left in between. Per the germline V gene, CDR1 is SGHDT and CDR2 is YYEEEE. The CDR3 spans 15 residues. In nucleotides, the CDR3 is TGTGCCAGCAGCTTGGGCCGGGCCGACATGGAGACCCAGTACTTC. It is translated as CASSLGRADMETQYF.

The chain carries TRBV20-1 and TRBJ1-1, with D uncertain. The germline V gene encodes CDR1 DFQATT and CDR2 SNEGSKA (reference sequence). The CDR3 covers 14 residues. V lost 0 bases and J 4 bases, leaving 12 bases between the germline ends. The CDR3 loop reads CSARDLAGITEAFF. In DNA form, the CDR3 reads TGCAGTGCTAGAGATCTTGCTGGTATCACTGAAGCTTTCTTT.

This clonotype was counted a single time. CDR3 protein: CASSFTTEQYF. The CDR3 DNA reads as TGTGCCAGCAGCTTCACCACCGAGCAGTACTTC. This rearrangement joins TRBV14 to TRBJ2-7; D call uncertain. The CDR3 contains 11 residues. Germline V gene sequence: CDR1 SGHDN, CDR2 FVKESK. V lost 5 bases and J 6 bases, leaving 8 bases between the germline ends.

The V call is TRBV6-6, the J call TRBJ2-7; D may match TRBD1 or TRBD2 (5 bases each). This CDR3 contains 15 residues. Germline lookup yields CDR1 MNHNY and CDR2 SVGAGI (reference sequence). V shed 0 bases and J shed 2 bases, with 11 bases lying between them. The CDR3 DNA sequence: TGTGCCAGCAGTTACTCTTTGCAGGGAGCCTACGAGCAGTACTTC. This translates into CASSYSLQGAYEQYF.

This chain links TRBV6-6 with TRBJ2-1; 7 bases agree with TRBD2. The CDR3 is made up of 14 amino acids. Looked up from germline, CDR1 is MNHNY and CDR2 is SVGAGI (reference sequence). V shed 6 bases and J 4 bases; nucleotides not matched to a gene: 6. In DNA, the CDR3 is TGTGCCAGCAGAGCGGGACGGACTTACAATGAGCAGTTCTTC. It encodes CASRAGRTYNEQFF.

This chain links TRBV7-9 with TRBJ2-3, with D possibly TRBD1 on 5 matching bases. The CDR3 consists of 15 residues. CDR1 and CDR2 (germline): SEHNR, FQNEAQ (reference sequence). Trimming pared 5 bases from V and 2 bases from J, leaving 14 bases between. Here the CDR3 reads CASSPDRASTDTQYF. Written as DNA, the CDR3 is TGTGCCAGCAGCCCCGACAGAGCGTCCACAGATACGCAGTATTTT.

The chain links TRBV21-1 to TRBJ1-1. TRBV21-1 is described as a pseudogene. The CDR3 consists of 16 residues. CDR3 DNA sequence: TGTGCCAGGCGCGGAGGAAGGCGAGCGGGGGGGACTGAAGCTTTCTTT. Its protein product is CARRGGRRAGGTEAFF.

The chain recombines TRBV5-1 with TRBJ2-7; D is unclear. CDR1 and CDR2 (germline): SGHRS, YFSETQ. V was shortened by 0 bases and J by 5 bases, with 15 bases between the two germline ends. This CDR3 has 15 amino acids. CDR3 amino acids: CASSLADTDVNEQYF. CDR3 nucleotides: TGCGCCAGCAGCTTGGCCGACACGGACGTCAACGAGCAGTACTTC.

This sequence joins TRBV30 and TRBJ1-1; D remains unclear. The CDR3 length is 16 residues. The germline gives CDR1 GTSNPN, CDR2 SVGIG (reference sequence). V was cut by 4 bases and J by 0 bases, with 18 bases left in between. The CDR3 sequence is CAWTTLGPDMNTEAFF. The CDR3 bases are TGTGCCTGGACGACCTTGGGTCCAGATATGAACACTGAAGCTTTCTTT. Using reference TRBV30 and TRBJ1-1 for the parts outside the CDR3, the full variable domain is SQTIHQWPATLVQPVGSPLSLECTVEGTSNPNLYWYRQAAGRGLQLLFYSVGIGQISSEVPQNLSASRPQDRQFILSSKKLLLSDSGFYLCAWTTLGPDMNTEAFFGQGTRLTVV.

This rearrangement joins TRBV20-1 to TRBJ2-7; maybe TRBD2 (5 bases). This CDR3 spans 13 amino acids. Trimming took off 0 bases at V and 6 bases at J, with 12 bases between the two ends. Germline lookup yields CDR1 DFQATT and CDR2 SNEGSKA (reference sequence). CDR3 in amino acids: CSARDLGGFEQYF. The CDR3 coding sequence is TGCAGTGCTAGAGATTTAGGAGGTTTCGAGCAGTACTTC.

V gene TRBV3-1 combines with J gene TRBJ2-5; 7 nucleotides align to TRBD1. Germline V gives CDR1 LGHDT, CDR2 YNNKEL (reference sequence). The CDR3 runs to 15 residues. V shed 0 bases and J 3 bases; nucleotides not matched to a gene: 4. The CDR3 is CASSQETDREETQYF. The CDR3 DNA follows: TGTGCCAGCAGCCAAGAAACCGACAGGGAAGAGACCCAGTACTTC.

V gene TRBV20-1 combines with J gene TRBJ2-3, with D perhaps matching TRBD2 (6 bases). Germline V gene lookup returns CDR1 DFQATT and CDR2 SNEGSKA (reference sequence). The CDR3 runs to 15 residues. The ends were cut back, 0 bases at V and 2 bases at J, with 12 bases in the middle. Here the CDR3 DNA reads TGCAGTGCTAGAGAGGGCCAGGGACTCACAGATACGCAGTATTTT. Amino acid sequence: CSAREGQGLTDTQYF.

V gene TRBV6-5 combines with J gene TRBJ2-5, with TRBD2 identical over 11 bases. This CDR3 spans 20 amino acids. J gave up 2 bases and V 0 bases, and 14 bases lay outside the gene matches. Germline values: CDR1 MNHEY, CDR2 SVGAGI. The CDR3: CASSYSSIFLAGGRQETQYF. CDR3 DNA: TGTGCCAGCAGTTACTCGTCGATATTTCTAGCGGGAGGAAGGCAAGAGACCCAGTACTTC.

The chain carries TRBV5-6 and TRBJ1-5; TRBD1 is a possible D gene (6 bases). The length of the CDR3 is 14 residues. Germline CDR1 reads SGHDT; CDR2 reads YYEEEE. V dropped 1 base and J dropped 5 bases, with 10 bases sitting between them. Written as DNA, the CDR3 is TGTGCCAGCAGCTTGAAGGACAGCTATCAGCCCCAGCATTTT. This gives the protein CASSLKDSYQPQHF.

CDR3 region: CASSEITGGGLEQYF. For the CDR3, the DNA is TGTGCCAGCAGTGAGATCACAGGGGGGGGGCTCGAGCAGTACTTC. This chain joins TRBV25-1 and TRBJ2-7; D is possibly TRBD1 (8 bases). Germline lookup yields CDR1 MGHDK and CDR2 SYGVNS. The CDR3 loop spans 15 amino acids. V lost 3 bases, J lost 6 bases, and 18 bases lay in between.

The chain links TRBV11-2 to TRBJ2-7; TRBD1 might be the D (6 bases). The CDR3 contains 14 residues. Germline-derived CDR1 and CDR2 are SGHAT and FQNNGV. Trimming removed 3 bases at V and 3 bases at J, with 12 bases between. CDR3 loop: CASSFGTMDYEQYF. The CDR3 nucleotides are TGTGCCAGCAGCTTTGGGACAATGGACTACGAGCAGTACTTC.

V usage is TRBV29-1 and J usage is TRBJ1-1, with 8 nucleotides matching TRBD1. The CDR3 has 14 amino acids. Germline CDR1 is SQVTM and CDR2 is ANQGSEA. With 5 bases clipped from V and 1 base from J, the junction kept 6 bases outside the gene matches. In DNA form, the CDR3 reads TGCAGCGTTCCTCGGACAGGGAAGAACACTGAAGCTTTCTTT. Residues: CSVPRTGKNTEAFF.

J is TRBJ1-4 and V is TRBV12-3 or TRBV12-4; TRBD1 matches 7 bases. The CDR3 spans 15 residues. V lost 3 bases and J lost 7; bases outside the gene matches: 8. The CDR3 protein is CASSFGDRVTEKLFF. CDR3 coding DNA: TGTGCCAGCAGTTTCGGCGACAGGGTGACTGAAAAACTGTTTTTT.

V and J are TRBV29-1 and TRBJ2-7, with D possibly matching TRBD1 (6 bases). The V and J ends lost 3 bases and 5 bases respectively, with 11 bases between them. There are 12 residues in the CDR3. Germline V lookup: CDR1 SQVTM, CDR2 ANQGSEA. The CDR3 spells CSVDTGSDEQYF. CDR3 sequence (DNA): TGCAGCGTTGACACAGGGTCGGACGAGCAGTACTTC.

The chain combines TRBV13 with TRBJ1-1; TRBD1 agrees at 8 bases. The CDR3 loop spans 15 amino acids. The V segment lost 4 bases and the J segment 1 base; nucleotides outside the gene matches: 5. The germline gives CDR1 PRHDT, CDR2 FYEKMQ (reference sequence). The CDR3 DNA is TGTGCCAGCAGCTCACCGGGACAGGCGAACACTGAAGCTTTCTTT. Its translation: CASSSPGQANTEAFF.

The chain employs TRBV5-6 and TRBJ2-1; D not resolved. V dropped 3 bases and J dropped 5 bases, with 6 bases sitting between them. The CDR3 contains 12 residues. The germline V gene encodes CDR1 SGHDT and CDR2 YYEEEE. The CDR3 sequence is CASSSQHNEQFF. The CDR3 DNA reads TGTGCCAGCAGCTCCCAACACAATGAGCAGTTCTTC.

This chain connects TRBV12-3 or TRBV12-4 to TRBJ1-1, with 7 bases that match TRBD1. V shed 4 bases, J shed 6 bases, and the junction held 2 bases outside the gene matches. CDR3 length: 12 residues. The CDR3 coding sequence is TGTGCCAGCAGTTCCGACAGGGCTGAAGCTTTCTTT. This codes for CASSSDRAEAFF.

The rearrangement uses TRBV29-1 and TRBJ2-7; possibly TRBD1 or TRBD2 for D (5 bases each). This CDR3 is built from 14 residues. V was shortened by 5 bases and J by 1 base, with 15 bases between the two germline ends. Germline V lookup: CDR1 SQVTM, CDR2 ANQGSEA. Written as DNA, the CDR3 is TGCAGCGTTCGAAAAGTGGGGGTTTCCTACGAGCAGTACTTC. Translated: CSVRKVGVSYEQYF.

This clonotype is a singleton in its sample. The chain's CDR3 is CSARQRAAGLREETQYF. The CDR3 bases are TGCAGTGCTAGACAGAGAGCTGCGGGACTTCGGGAAGAGACCCAGTACTTC. The V and J genes are TRBV20-1 and TRBJ2-5; D is perhaps TRBD2 (6 bases). The CDR3 spans 17 residues. CDR1 and CDR2 (germline): DFQATT, SNEGSKA (reference sequence). V was shortened by 2 bases and J by 3 bases, with 22 bases between the two germline ends.